Below are 17 T cell receptor beta chains sequenced from a single sample in a study of beta chain features in type 1 diabetes. Of the isolated RNA, all was reverse transcribed, and so the sequenced material was expressed TCRB transcripts. TCRdb's copy holds only in-frame clones and misses some; the assay was immunoSEQ multiplex PCR. The sample includes 150,000 to 190,000 clones, about 8.1% seen only once; the top ten take approximately 0.65%. The sample was central memory CD4+ T cells from blood. These receptors came from a man aged 18 to 29 in good health.

The genes are TRBV6-6 and TRBJ2-7, with TRBD1 identical over 8 bases. The CDR3 consists of 15 residues. The junction had 7 bases not matched to a gene; V was cut back by 2 bases and J by 4 bases. Germline CDR1 is MNHNY and CDR2 is SVGAGI (reference sequence). The CDR3: CASSYDQGARYEQYF. The CDR3 DNA reads TGTGCCAGCAGTTACGACCAGGGGGCGCGATACGAGCAGTACTTC.

The chain recombines TRBV5-1 with TRBJ2-1; 7 bases map to TRBD1. The junction had 4 bases not matched to a gene; V was cut back by 4 bases and J by 3 bases. Germline values: CDR1 SGHRS, CDR2 YFSETQ. This CDR3 region has 14 residues. DNA for the CDR3: TGCGCCAGCAGCACCGGGACAGTCTACAATGAGCAGTTCTTC. Its translation: CASSTGTVYNEQFF.

This clone has only a few counts. V and J are TRBV6-6 and TRBJ1-4, with D perhaps matching TRBD1 (6 bases). This CDR3 spans 16 amino acids. Germline values: CDR1 MNHNY, CDR2 SVGAGI (reference sequence). V dropped 6 bases and J dropped 0 bases, with 14 bases sitting between them. The CDR3 reads CASSQNHRATNEKLFF. The CDR3 DNA sequence: TGTGCCAGCAGCCAAAACCACAGGGCAACTAATGAAAAACTGTTTTTT.

This clone was picked up many times. The rearrangement joins TRBV18 to TRBJ2-7, with TRBD1 as a possible D gene (6 bases). Germline loops: CDR1 KGHSH, CDR2 LQKENI. The V end was cut by 3 bases, the J end by 6 bases, with 15 bases between. This CDR3 has 14 amino acids. CDR3 sequence (DNA): TGTGCCAGCTCACCCCTGACAGGTATGGGCGAGCAGTACTTC. Its protein is CASSPLTGMGEQYF.

This clone has a handful of counts. The rearrangement links TRBV2 to TRBJ2-7, with 13 bases identical to TRBD2. The CDR3 is 15 residues long. With V trimmed by 6 bases and J by 7 bases, 9 bases remained unmatched. The germline V gene encodes CDR1 SNHLY and CDR2 FYNNEI. For the CDR3, the DNA is TGTGCCAGCAGGGTAGATCCGGGACTAGCGGGAGAGCAGTACTTC. It yields the protein CASRVDPGLAGEQYF.

This CDR3 is CASSVGPAGDTDTQYF. The DNA for the CDR3 is TGTGCCAGCAGCGTAGGTCCAGCGGGGGACACAGATACGCAGTATTTT. The gene calls are TRBV9 and TRBJ2-3, with TRBD2 identical over 8 bases. Germline loops: CDR1 SGDLS, CDR2 YYNGEE. Trimming took 0 bases from V and 2 from J; bases not matched to a gene: 5. This CDR3 comprises 16 residues.

This clone was counted only a few times. The chain employs TRBV7-2 and TRBJ1-1; 7 nucleotides match TRBD1. V shed 1 base, J shed 7 bases, and the junction held 3 bases outside the gene matches. Per germline, CDR1 SGHTA and CDR2 FQGNSA. The CDR3 runs 13 residues. CDR3 nucleotides: TGTGCCAGCAGCTTAGGGACAGGACTTGAAGCTTTCTTT. This sequence encodes CASSLGTGLEAFF.

The sample holds a few counts of this clone. The DNA of the CDR3 is TGTGCCAGCAGCCTTCTCGGGGTAGCGGGAGTATACAATGAGCAGTTCTTC. Translation gives CASSLLGVAGVYNEQFF. The rearrangement uses TRBV28 and TRBJ2-1, with TRBD2 identical over 9 bases. This CDR3 is built from 17 residues. The V gene's germline CDR1 is MDHEN and CDR2 SYDVKM. Trimming cost V 6 bases and J 4 bases; bases outside gene matches: 13.

The V call is TRBV5-1, the J call TRBJ1-2, with D possibly being TRBD1 (6 bases). CDR1 and CDR2 from the germline V gene are SGHRS and YFSETQ. The CDR3 extends over 15 amino acids. V lost 3 bases, J lost 4 bases, and 16 bases lay in between. DNA for the CDR3: TGCGCCAGCAGCTCAACACAGGGTCTATCCTATGGCTACACCTTC. It yields the protein CASSSTQGLSYGYTF.

This rearrangement joins TRBV5-1 to TRBJ2-6; TRBD2 might be the D (5 bases). Germline CDR1 and CDR2: SGHRS and YFSETQ. Trimming pared 6 bases from V and 0 bases from J, leaving 7 bases between. CDR3 length: 14 amino acids. CDR3 bases: TGCGCCAGCAAACGGGACTCTGGGGCCAACGTCCTGACTTTC. This encodes CASKRDSGANVLTF. Complete variable domain (other parts from reference TRBV5-1 and TRBJ2-6): KAGVTQTPRYLIKTRGQQVTLSCSPISGHRSVSWYQQTPGQGLQFLFEYFSETQRNKGNFPGRFSGRQFSNSRSEMNVSTLELGDSALYLCASKRDSGANVLTFGAGSRLTVL.

This clone turned up a few times. The chain links TRBV9 to TRBJ2-3; D is uncertain. The V gene's germline CDR1 is SGDLS and CDR2 YYNGEE. V was cut by 3 bases and J by 1 base, with 12 bases left in between. The CDR3 sequence is 15 residues long. The CDR3 protein is CASSELLSGTDTQYF. In DNA form, the CDR3 reads TGTGCCAGCAGCGAACTGCTTTCTGGCACAGATACGCAGTATTTT. The whole variable domain, filled in from reference TRBV9 and TRBJ2-3, reads DSGVTQTPKHLITATGQRVTLRCSPRSGDLSVYWYQQSLDQGLQFLIQYYNGEERAKGNILERFSAQQFPDLHSELNLSSLELGDSALYFCASSELLSGTDTQYFGPGTRLTVL.

The gene calls are TRBV7-2 and TRBJ2-1; 13 bases line up with TRBD2. The CDR3 extends over 15 amino acids. Germline V gene lookup returns CDR1 SGHTA and CDR2 FQGNSA. Trimming removed 5 bases from V and 6 bases from J; junction bases left unmatched: 4. The CDR3 DNA reads as TGTGCCAGCAGCCCAGGACTAGCGGGGGTCAATGAGCAGTTCTTC. Its translation: CASSPGLAGVNEQFF. The full variable domain, completed using reference TRBV7-2 and TRBJ2-1, is GAGVSQSPSNKVTEKGKDVELRCDPISGHTALYWYRQSLGQGLEFLIYFQGNSAPDKSGLPSDRFSAERTGGSVSTLTIQRTQQEDSAVYLCASSPGLAGVNEQFFGPGTRLTVL.

This clone showed up just a few times. The rearrangement links TRBV5-5 to TRBJ2-7; TRBD2 matches at 13 bases. Germline loops: CDR1 SGHKS, CDR2 YYEKEE (reference sequence). V lost 4 bases to trimming and J lost 2 bases; unmatched junction nucleotides: 6. The CDR3 totals 16 residues. The CDR3 loop is CASSAGLAGETYEQYF. The CDR3 DNA reads TGTGCCAGCAGCGCCGGACTAGCGGGGGAGACCTACGAGCAGTACTTC.

This clone was seen a handful of times. As DNA, the CDR3 is TGTGCCATCACTGCCGCGGAAAACTACAATGAGCAGTTCTTC. This encodes CAITAAENYNEQFF. The chain is built from TRBV28 and TRBJ2-1; D ambiguous. With 10 bases removed from V and 3 bases from J, the gap between germline ends came to 16 bases. The CDR3 loop spans 14 amino acids. Per the germline V gene, CDR1 is MDHEN and CDR2 is SYDVKM.

V and J are TRBV7-9 and TRBJ1-2; TRBD1 matches 7 bases. The CDR3 is made up of 16 amino acids. The J segment lost 1 base and the V segment lost 5 bases, leaving 10 bases of the junction unmatched. The germline V gene encodes CDR1 SEHNR and CDR2 FQNEAQ (reference sequence). This CDR3 reads CASSPSTGQINYGYTF. The DNA for the CDR3 is TGTGCCAGCAGCCCATCAACGGGACAGATTAACTATGGCTACACCTTC.

DNA of the CDR3: TGTGCCAGCTCACCACTTGGAGGCCAAGGTGACATTCAGTACTTC. Protein sequence: CASSPLGGQGDIQYF. This chain uses TRBV18 with TRBJ2-4; perhaps TRBD2 as D (5 bases). Trimming cost V 1 base and J 8 bases, with 15 bases left between them. Germline CDR1 and CDR2: KGHSH and LQKENI. CDR3 size: 15 residues. Using reference TRBV18 and TRBJ2-4 for the parts outside the CDR3, the full variable domain is NAGVMQNPRHLVRRRGQEARLRCSPMKGHSHVYWYRQLPEEGLKFMVYLQKENIIDESGMPKERFSAEFPKEGPSILRIQQVVRGDSAAYFCASSPLGGQGDIQYFGAGTRLSVL.

V gene TRBV7-3 combines with J gene TRBJ2-6, with TRBD1 matching 11 bases. V shed 2 bases and J 2 bases; nucleotides not matched to a gene: 2. The CDR3 consists of 17 residues. Germline CDR1 reads SGHTA; CDR2 reads FQGTGA. The CDR3 spells CASSLGTGGPGANVLTF. CDR3 nucleotide sequence: TGTGCCAGCAGCTTAGGGACAGGGGGACCTGGGGCCAACGTCCTGACTTTC.